One and the same sample provided the 17 T cell receptor beta chains below, sequenced in a study of blood T cell repertoires in COVID-19. Here immunoSEQ multiplex PCR was the method, and the copy in TCRdb shows in-frame clones only, minus some. The data contain 250,000 to 350,000 clones, about four fifths of them seen just once; the ten biggest clones take up around 1.6%. The sample comprised peripheral blood. These receptors were collected from a human donor with COVID-19, enrolled during active disease. The donor label of this sample is uncertain.

The chain combines TRBV19 with TRBJ1-1, with D possibly TRBD1 on 5 matching bases. This CDR3 has 13 residues. The V gene lost 7 bases and the J gene lost 3 bases, with 12 bases spanning the gap. The V gene's germline CDR1 is LNHDA and CDR2 SQIVND (reference sequence). CDR3 amino acids: CASIREGYTEAFF. CDR3 DNA: TGTGCCAGTATCAGGGAGGGATACACTGAAGCTTTCTTT.

The gene calls are TRBV2 and TRBJ2-1, with 10 bases lining up with TRBD2. J was trimmed by 6 bases and V by 5 bases; bases with no gene match: 4. The germline V gene has CDR1 SNHLY and CDR2 FYNNEI. The CDR3 is 14 residues long. The CDR3 is CASSTGTSVNEQFF. CDR3 in DNA: TGTGCCAGCAGTACCGGGACTAGCGTCAATGAGCAGTTCTTC.

The V gene is TRBV19, the J gene TRBJ1-2, with 8 nucleotides matching TRBD1. With 4 bases clipped from V and 2 bases from J, the junction kept 18 bases outside the gene matches. The CDR3 covers 19 residues. Germline CDR1 reads LNHDA; CDR2 reads SQIVND (reference sequence). The CDR3 DNA follows: TGTGCCAGTAGTACCGCAAGAACAGCGGGACAGGAATTGAACTATGGCTACACCTTC. It specifies CASSTARTAGQELNYGYTF. Full variable domain (missing parts from reference TRBV19 and TRBJ1-2): DGGITQSPKYLFRKEGQNVTLSCEQNLNHDAMYWYRQDPGQGLRLIYYSQIVNDFQKGDIAEGYSVSREKKESFPLTVTSAQKNPTAFYLCASSTARTAGQELNYGYTFGSGTRLTVV.

This chain links TRBV27 with TRBJ2-7; D may be TRBD2 (6 bases). Germline CDR1 is MNHEY and CDR2 is SMNVEV (reference sequence). V shed 6 bases and J shed 6 bases, with 21 bases lying between them. The CDR3 is 15 amino acids. The CDR3 nucleotides read TGTGCCAGCAGCCCTTCCGCGACGGGAGTGCGCGAGCAGTACTTC. It yields the protein CASSPSATGVREQYF.

The rearrangement uses TRBV7-2 and TRBJ2-1; TRBD2 matches at 9 bases. Germline V gene lookup returns CDR1 SGHTA and CDR2 FQGNSA. V trimming: 3 bases; J trimming: 1 base; junction bases outside the gene matches: 4. The length of the CDR3 is 16 residues. The CDR3 nucleotides are TGTGCCAGCAGCTTCCCGCGGGGGGGGTCCTACAATGAGCAGTTCTTC. Translating it yields CASSFPRGGSYNEQFF.

This chain links TRBV5-6 with TRBJ2-7; 11 nucleotides match TRBD2. Germline CDR1 SGHDT, CDR2 YYEEEE. V lost 1 base and J lost 6; bases outside the gene matches: 6. The CDR3 is 15 amino acids. CDR3 protein: CASSLIAGGLGEQYF. The CDR3 DNA reads as TGTGCCAGCAGCTTGATAGCGGGAGGGTTAGGCGAGCAGTACTTC.

The chain carries TRBV7-2 and TRBJ2-5; the D is unclear. V was cut by 5 bases and J by 7 bases, with 14 bases left in between. This CDR3 is 13 amino acids long. In germline, CDR1 is SGHTA, CDR2 FQGNSA. The CDR3 reads CASSLEPPGTQYF. CDR3 nucleotide sequence: TGTGCCAGCAGCCTAGAGCCCCCGGGGACCCAGTACTTC.

This CDR3 is CASSMGIREGGGANVLTF. The CDR3 region has the DNA TGTGCCAGTAGTATGGGGATCAGGGAAGGGGGTGGGGCCAACGTCCTGACTTTC. V is TRBV19 and J is TRBJ2-6; weak D call: TRBD1 (6 bases). This CDR3 spans 18 amino acids. V dropped 3 bases and J dropped 3 bases, with 18 bases sitting between them. Germline V gives CDR1 LNHDA, CDR2 SQIVND (reference sequence). Using reference TRBV19 and TRBJ2-6 for the parts outside the CDR3, the full variable domain is DGGITQSPKYLFRKEGQNVTLSCEQNLNHDAMYWYRQDPGQGLRLIYYSQIVNDFQKGDIAEGYSVSREKKESFPLTVTSAQKNPTAFYLCASSMGIREGGGANVLTFGAGSRLTVL.

Points on this clone: A much more abundant neighbour one base away suggests this may be a read error. The chain carries TRBV5-8 and TRBJ2-5, with 10 bases matching TRBD1. V was pared by 4 bases and J by 4 bases, with 1 base of the junction left unmatched. There are 13 residues in the CDR3. Germline CDR1 SGHTS, CDR2 YDEGEE. The CDR3 region is CASSRDRGETQYF. CDR3 DNA: TGTGCCAGCAGCCGGGACAGGGGAGAGACCCAGTACTTC.

The V call is TRBV14, the J call TRBJ2-1; 7 bases match TRBD2. V was pared by 2 bases and J by 9 bases, with 7 bases of the junction left unmatched. The CDR3 spans 14 residues. Germline V gives CDR1 SGHDN, CDR2 FVKESK. The CDR3 spells CASSQLSGTTEQFF. The CDR3, as DNA: TGTGCCAGCAGCCAATTAAGCGGGACCACTGAGCAGTTCTTC.

The rearrangement links TRBV19 to TRBJ2-7; 7 bases fit TRBD2. The germline CDR1 and CDR2 sequences are LNHDA and SQIVND (reference sequence). CDR3 length: 14 amino acids. With V trimmed by 1 base and J by 3 bases, 3 bases remained unmatched. CDR3 nucleotides: TGTGCCAGTAGTATAGTGGGGACTAACTACGAGCAGTACTTC. This gives the protein CASSIVGTNYEQYF. Combining the CDR3 with reference TRBV19 and TRBJ2-7 gives the whole variable domain DGGITQSPKYLFRKEGQNVTLSCEQNLNHDAMYWYRQDPGQGLRLIYYSQIVNDFQKGDIAEGYSVSREKKESFPLTVTSAQKNPTAFYLCASSIVGTNYEQYFGPGTRLTVT.

The chain combines TRBV6-1 with TRBJ1-1; 7 bases are a match to TRBD1. This CDR3 has 14 residues. Germline V gives CDR1 MNHNS, CDR2 SASEGT. The V and J ends lost 3 bases and 5 bases, in that order; junction bases with no gene match: 6. The CDR3: CASSDRQGGTEAFF. CDR3 coding DNA: TGTGCCAGCAGTGACCGACAGGGAGGAACTGAAGCTTTCTTT.

This chain links TRBV9 with TRBJ2-1; 9 positions match TRBD1. The CDR3 consists of 16 residues. Germline trimming cut 3 bases from V and 4 bases from J; bases unmatched to any gene: 8. The germline V gene has CDR1 SGDLS and CDR2 YYNGEE. CDR3 DNA: TGTGCCAGCAGCGCTCCGGGGACAGGGATTTACAATGAGCAGTTCTTC. It codes for CASSAPGTGIYNEQFF. Combining the CDR3 with reference TRBV9 and TRBJ2-1 gives the whole variable domain DSGVTQTPKHLITATGQRVTLRCSPRSGDLSVYWYQQSLDQGLQFLIQYYNGEERAKGNILERFSAQQFPDLHSELNLSSLELGDSALYFCASSAPGTGIYNEQFFGPGTRLTVL.

This chain connects TRBV28 to TRBJ2-7; a weak D match, TRBD2 (5 bases). V was clipped by 3 bases and J by 7 bases, with 28 bases between them. CDR1 is MDHEN, CDR2 SYDVKM, per germline. CDR3 length equals 18 residues. CDR3 in DNA: TGTGCCAGCAGTTTCTATCTGATAGGAGCAACCCGAAGAGGGGAGCAGTACTTC. Translated, it gives CASSFYLIGATRRGEQYF.

The V gene is TRBV5-1, the J gene TRBJ1-2; 7 bases line up with TRBD1. In germline, CDR1 is SGHRS, CDR2 YFSETQ. After removal of 3 bases from V and 3 bases from J, the junction contained 2 bases not matched to a gene. CDR3 size: 13 residues. The CDR3 loop reads CASSSGTDYGYTF. CDR3 coding DNA: TGCGCCAGCAGCTCCGGGACAGACTATGGCTACACCTTC.

The rearrangement links TRBV5-8 to TRBJ1-6, with 10 bases lining up with TRBD1. Germline-derived CDR1 and CDR2 are SGHTS and YDEGEE. CDR3 length: 16 residues. Unmatched junction bases numbered 8, after V lost 4 bases and J lost 7 bases. CDR3 amino acids: CASSPRDRGWNSPLHF. The CDR3 bases are TGTGCCAGCAGCCCCCGGGACAGGGGTTGGAATTCACCCCTCCACTTT.

This chain joins TRBV5-5 and TRBJ1-2; 9 bases line up with TRBD1. J lost 6 bases, V lost 1 base, and 1 base had no gene match. The length of the CDR3 is 13 residues. The germline V gene encodes CDR1 SGHKS and CDR2 YYEKEE (reference sequence). The CDR3 region has the DNA TGTGCCAGCAGCTTGACAGGGGGCAATGGCTACACCTTC. Its translation: CASSLTGGNGYTF.